Listed below are T cell receptor beta chains from one sample, sequenced in a study of T-cell memory formation after mild COVID-19. Via MiXCR, TCRdb re-called the 5' RACE reads, giving one row per CDR3 protein. The data hold around 200,000 distinct CDR3 sequences, with roughly 23% observed a single time. The sample was PBMCs or a T cell subset sorted from them (not recorded which). The receptors stem from an adult woman who had mild COVID-19 (a few samples of this study predate the infection). Cell type and time point are not known. The CDR3 runs from the conserved cysteine through the conserved F or W. Fields, in order: clone size, J gene, D gene, V gene, CDR3 DNA, CDR3 protein. The D gene is left open where the match is weak. Part of the rows lack a size; the others show once, few, many or a class for expanded clones.

few,TRBJ2-7,TRBD1,TRBV4-1,TGCGCCAGCAGCCCCAAGACGGCCGGAGACAGGGGCCACGAGCAGTACTTC,CASSPKTAGDRGHEQYF
-,TRBJ2-7,TRBD1,TRBV5-6,TGTGCCAGCAACGCAGGGGGCAACGAGCAGTACTTC,CASNAGGNEQYF
-,TRBJ1-2,-,TRBV4-1,TGCGCCAGCAGCCAAGACGAAGGAACACGCAACTATGGCTACGCCTTC,CASSQDEGTRNYGYAF
-,TRBJ2-5,TRBD2,TRBV15,TGTGCCACCAGTCCGGGACTAGCGGCGGAGACCCAGTACTTC,CATSPGLAAETQYF
-,TRBJ2-7,-,TRBV9,TGTGCCAGCAGCGAGGACATATCCTACGAGCAGTACTTC,CASSEDISYEQYF
-,TRBJ2-5,TRBD2,TRBV24-1,TGTGCCACCAGTGTTGGGACTAGCGGGGGAGAAGAGACCCAGTACTTC,CATSVGTSGGEETQYF
once,TRBJ2-3,-,TRBV5-4,TGTGCCAGCAGCTTATCCTGGGGCGGAGATACGCAGTATTTT,CASSLSWGGDTQYF
-,TRBJ2-3,-,TRBV9,TGTGCCAGCAGCGCACCCGGGACGGAGGCAGATACGCAGTATTTT,CASSAPGTEADTQYF
-,TRBJ2-1,TRBD1,TRBV12-3/TRBV12-4,TGTGCCAGCAGCGAACCCCCGGGACAGGGGGCCCCGGGTGAGCAGTTCTTC,CASSEPPGQGAPGEQFF
-,TRBJ2-1,-,TRBV7-8,TGTGCCAGCAGCCCGGACTCACACAATGAGCAGTTCTTC,CASSPDSHNEQFF
few,TRBJ2-2,TRBD1,TRBV7-6,TGTGCCAGCAGCTTGGAACCCGGGACAGGGAGACCCCCCGGGGAGCTGTTTTTT,CASSLEPGTGRPPGELFF
few,TRBJ2-3,-,TRBV11-2,TGTGCCAGCAGCTTAGATGCCCGCCCGGGACGCACAGATACGCAGTATTTT,CASSLDARPGRTDTQYF
-,TRBJ2-7,TRBD1,TRBV5-1,TGCGCCAGCAGATTGAGACAGGGCTCCTACGAGCAGTACTTC,CASRLRQGSYEQYF
few,TRBJ2-7,TRBD2,TRBV9,TGTGCCAGCAGCGTAGGGACTAGCGGAACCTACGAGCAGTACTTC,CASSVGTSGTYEQYF
-,TRBJ1-1,-,TRBV19,TGTGCCAGTAGTTATATGGGGGACGCTTTCTTT,CASSYMGDAFF
few,TRBJ2-5,-,TRBV14,TGTGCCAGCAGCCAACTCATCTACAGGGGCGGAGGGGAGACCCAGTACTTC,CASSQLIYRGGGETQYF
-,TRBJ2-2,-,TRBV6-5,TGTGCCAGCAGTTACTCCGGGGGAGGATCCGGGGAGCTGTTTTTT,CASSYSGGGSGELFF
few,TRBJ1-1,-,TRBV5-1,TGCGCCAGCAGCTTGGACGCCAGGGGAGGCACTGAAGCTTTCTTT,CASSLDARGGTEAFF
-,TRBJ2-6,-,TRBV18,TGTGCCAGCTCACCACCAACGGGGCCTCAAGGGGCCAACGTCCTGACTTTC,CASSPPTGPQGANVLTF
-,TRBJ2-7,TRBD1,TRBV4-1,TGCGCCAGCAGCCAAGATTTGGGACAGCTTTCCTACGAGCAGTACTTC,CASSQDLGQLSYEQYF
-,TRBJ1-1,-,TRBV3-1,TGTGCCAGCAGCCAGCCCCAGGCTAACACTGAAGCTTTCTTT,CASSQPQANTEAFF
-,TRBJ1-2,-,TRBV5-6,TGTGCCAGCAGCTTGGCAGGGGCCTTGGAAAATGGCTACACCTTC,CASSLAGALENGYTF
few,TRBJ1-2,TRBD1,TRBV20-1,TGCAGTGCCCCCCCGCAGGGGGCGGGGTATGGCTACACCTTC,CSAPPQGAGYGYTF
few,TRBJ1-1,TRBD1,TRBV20-1,TGCAGTGCTAGAGCGGACAGGGAGGCTTTCTTT,CSARADREAFF
few,TRBJ1-1,TRBD1,TRBV5-1,TGCGCCAGCCACAGGGGAGGCACTGAAGCTTTCTTT,CASHRGGTEAFF
few,TRBJ1-1,-,TRBV4-1,TGCGCCAGCAGCGTTCAGGCCTTCAAGAACACTGAAGCTTTCTTT,CASSVQAFKNTEAFF
few,TRBJ2-7,-,TRBV5-1,TGCGCCAGCAGCTTGGCTCGGGCGGGGATCTACGAGCAGTACTTC,CASSLARAGIYEQYF
few,TRBJ2-2,-,TRBV29-1,TGCAGCGTTGCAGTTGCCTCCACCGGGGAGCTGTTTTTT,CSVAVASTGELFF
few,TRBJ2-7,-,TRBV30,TGTGCCTGGAGTGGGGCCTGGACTGAGCAGTACTTC,CAWSGAWTEQYF
-,TRBJ1-1,-,TRBV29-1,TGCAGCGACCCGCAGAACACTGAAGCTTTCTTT,CSDPQNTEAFF
-,TRBJ1-2,TRBD1,TRBV28,TGTGCCAGCAGTTCATACGGACAGGGGAGCCACTATGGCTACACCTTC,CASSSYGQGSHYGYTF
few,TRBJ2-1,-,TRBV24-1,TGTGCCACCAGTGACTCGGACTACAATGAGCAGTTCTTC,CATSDSDYNEQFF
-,TRBJ2-1,-,TRBV9,TGTGCCAGCAGCGTTGGAACCGGCTACAATGAGCAGTTCTTC,CASSVGTGYNEQFF
few,TRBJ1-6,-,TRBV6-5,TGTGCCAGCAGTTACTCGGGGCGGACACCCCTCCACTTT,CASSYSGRTPLHF
few,TRBJ2-3,TRBD2,TRBV7-8,TGTGCCAGCAGCTTAAACGGGAGGGTATATAGCGATACGCAGTATTTT,CASSLNGRVYSDTQYF
many,TRBJ1-1,-,TRBV7-9,TGTGCCAGCAGCTTCAGTGATACTGAAGCTTTCTTT,CASSFSDTEAFF
few,TRBJ2-7,-,TRBV27,TGTGCCAGCAGTGACGGACGGACCCCCTACGAGCAGTACTTC,CASSDGRTPYEQYF
-,TRBJ2-2,-,TRBV3-1,TGTGCCAGCAGGTCCGTCCCGACCGGGGAGCTGTTTTTT,CASRSVPTGELFF
few,TRBJ1-2,-,TRBV27,TGTGCCAGCAGTTCCTATACAGGGAGCCCCAACTATGGCTACACCTTC,CASSSYTGSPNYGYTF
-,TRBJ2-1,-,TRBV6-1,TGTGCCAGCATTCAGGCGGCCAATGAGCAGTTCTTC,CASIQAANEQFF
-,TRBJ2-5,TRBD1,TRBV6-1,TGTGCCAGCAACGGCCTGACAGGGCCGCGAGAGACCCAGTACTTC,CASNGLTGPRETQYF
-,TRBJ1-1,-,TRBV12-3/TRBV12-4,TGTGCCAGCAGTTTCGGGGGGCAAGTCGACACTGAAGCTTTCTTT,CASSFGGQVDTEAFF
few,TRBJ2-3,TRBD1,TRBV12-3/TRBV12-4,TGTGCCAGCAATCCTCTAGGGGGCGATACGCAGTATTTT,CASNPLGGDTQYF
-,TRBJ2-7,-,TRBV7-6,TGTGCCAGCAGCTTAGTGGACAGCGAGCAGTACTTC,CASSLVDSEQYF
-,TRBJ1-5,TRBD1,TRBV5-1,TGCGCCAGCAGCTTGGGGCAGGGGGAGACCCTATTTAATCAGCCCCAGCATTTT,CASSLGQGETLFNQPQHF
once,TRBJ2-6,-,TRBV7-9,TGTGCCAGCAGCCGTATTCAGGGGACCCCGGGGGGGGCCAACGTCCTGACTTTC,CASSRIQGTPGGANVLTF
-,TRBJ2-5,-,TRBV15,TGTGCCACCAGCATGGACGCGCTGGGGGAGACCCAGTACTTC,CATSMDALGETQYF
few,TRBJ1-2,-,TRBV6-2/TRBV6-3,TGTGCCAGCAGTTACCGACAGGCCTCGGAGTATGGCTACACCTTC,CASSYRQASEYGYTF
few,TRBJ1-2,-,TRBV6-2/TRBV6-3,TGTGCCAGCAGCCGTCGGACAGTCTATGGCTACACCTTC,CASSRRTVYGYTF
few,TRBJ2-7,-,TRBV30,TGTGCCTGGAGTGTACAAGACTCCTACGAGCAGTACTTC,CAWSVQDSYEQYF
few,TRBJ2-7,TRBD1,TRBV7-2,TGTGCCAGCAGCTTACTGCCGGGACAGGGAACGTACGAGCAGTACTTC,CASSLLPGQGTYEQYF
-,TRBJ2-3,TRBD2,TRBV7-9,TGTGCCAGCAGCTTCGTAGCGGGGGAATCAGATACGCAGTATTTT,CASSFVAGESDTQYF
few,TRBJ1-2,-,TRBV20-1,TGCAGTGCTTTACAGGGTTTCTATGGCTACACCTTC,CSALQGFYGYTF
few,TRBJ2-5,TRBD1,TRBV12-3/TRBV12-4,TGTGCCAGCAGGGCCGGGACAGCAGGGACCCAGTACTTC,CASRAGTAGTQYF
few,TRBJ2-7,-,TRBV6-5,TGTGCCAGCACAGCGGGCGACTCCTACGAGCAGTACTTC,CASTAGDSYEQYF
-,TRBJ2-2,-,TRBV12-3/TRBV12-4,TGTGCCAGCAGGTTCTTCCAGGGTACGGGCACCGGGGAGCTGTTTTTT,CASRFFQGTGTGELFF
-,TRBJ2-5,TRBD1,TRBV7-9,TGTGCCAGCAGTTCTTTACAGGGGTCGGAGGAGACCCAGTACTTC,CASSSLQGSEETQYF
-,TRBJ2-7,TRBD2,TRBV6-2/TRBV6-3,TGTGCCAGCAGGCCAGGACTAGCGTACGACTACGAGCAGTACTTC,CASRPGLAYDYEQYF
many,TRBJ1-2,-,TRBV4-3,TGCGCCAGCAGCCAAGATAGGGGGGCCGAAGTGCACACCTTC,CASSQDRGAEVHTF